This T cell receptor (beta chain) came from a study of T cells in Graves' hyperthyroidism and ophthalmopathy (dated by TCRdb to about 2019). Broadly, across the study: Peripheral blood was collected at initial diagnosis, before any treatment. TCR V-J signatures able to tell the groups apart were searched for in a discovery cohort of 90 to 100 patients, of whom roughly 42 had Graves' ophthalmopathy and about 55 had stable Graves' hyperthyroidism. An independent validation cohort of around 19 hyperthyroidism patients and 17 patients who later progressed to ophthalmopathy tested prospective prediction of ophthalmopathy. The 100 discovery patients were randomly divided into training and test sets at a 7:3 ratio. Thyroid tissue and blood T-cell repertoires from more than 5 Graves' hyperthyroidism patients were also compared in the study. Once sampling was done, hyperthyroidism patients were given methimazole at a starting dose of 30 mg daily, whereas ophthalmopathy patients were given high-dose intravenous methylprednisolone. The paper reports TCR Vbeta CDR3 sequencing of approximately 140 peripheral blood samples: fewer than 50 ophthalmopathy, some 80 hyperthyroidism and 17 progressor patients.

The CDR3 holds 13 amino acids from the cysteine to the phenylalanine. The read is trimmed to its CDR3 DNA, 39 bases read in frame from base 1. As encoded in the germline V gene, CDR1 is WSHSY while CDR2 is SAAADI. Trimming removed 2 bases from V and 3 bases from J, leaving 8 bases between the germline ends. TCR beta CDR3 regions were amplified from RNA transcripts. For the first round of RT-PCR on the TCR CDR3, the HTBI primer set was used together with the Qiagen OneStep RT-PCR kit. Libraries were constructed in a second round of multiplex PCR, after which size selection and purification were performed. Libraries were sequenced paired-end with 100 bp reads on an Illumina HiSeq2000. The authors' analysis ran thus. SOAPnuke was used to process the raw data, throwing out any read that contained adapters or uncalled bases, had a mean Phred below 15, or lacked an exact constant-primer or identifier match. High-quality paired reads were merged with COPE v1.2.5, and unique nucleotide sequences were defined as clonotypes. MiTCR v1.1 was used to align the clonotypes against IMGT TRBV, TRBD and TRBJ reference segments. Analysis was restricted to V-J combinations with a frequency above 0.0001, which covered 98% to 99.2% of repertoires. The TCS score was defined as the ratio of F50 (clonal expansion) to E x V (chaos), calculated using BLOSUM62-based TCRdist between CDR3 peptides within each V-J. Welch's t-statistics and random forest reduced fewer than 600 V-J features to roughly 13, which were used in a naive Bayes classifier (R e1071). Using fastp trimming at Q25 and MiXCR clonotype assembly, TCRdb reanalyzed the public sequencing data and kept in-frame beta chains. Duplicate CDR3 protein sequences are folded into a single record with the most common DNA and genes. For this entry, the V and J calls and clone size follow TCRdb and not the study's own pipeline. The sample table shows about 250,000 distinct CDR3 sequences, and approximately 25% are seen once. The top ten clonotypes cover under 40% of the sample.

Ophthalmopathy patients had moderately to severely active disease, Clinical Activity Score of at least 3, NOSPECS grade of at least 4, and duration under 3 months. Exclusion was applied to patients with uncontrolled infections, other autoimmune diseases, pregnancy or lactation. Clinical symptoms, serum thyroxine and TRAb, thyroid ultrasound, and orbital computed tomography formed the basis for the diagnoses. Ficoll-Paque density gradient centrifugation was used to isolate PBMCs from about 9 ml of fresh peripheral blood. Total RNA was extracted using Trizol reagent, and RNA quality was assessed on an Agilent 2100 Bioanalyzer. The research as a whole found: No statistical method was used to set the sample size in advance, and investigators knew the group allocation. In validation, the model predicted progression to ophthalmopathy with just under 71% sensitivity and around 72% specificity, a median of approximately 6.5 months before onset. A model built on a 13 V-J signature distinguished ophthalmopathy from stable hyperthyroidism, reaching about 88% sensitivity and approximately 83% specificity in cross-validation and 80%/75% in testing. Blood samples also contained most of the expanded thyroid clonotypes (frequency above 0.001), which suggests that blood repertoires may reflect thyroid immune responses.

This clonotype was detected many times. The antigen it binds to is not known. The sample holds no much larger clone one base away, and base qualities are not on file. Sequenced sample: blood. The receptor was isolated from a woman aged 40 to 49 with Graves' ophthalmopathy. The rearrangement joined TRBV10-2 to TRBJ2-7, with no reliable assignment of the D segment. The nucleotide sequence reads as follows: TGCGCCAGCAGTGAGAACTCGGGCTACGAGCAGTACTTC. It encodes CASSENSGYEQYF.